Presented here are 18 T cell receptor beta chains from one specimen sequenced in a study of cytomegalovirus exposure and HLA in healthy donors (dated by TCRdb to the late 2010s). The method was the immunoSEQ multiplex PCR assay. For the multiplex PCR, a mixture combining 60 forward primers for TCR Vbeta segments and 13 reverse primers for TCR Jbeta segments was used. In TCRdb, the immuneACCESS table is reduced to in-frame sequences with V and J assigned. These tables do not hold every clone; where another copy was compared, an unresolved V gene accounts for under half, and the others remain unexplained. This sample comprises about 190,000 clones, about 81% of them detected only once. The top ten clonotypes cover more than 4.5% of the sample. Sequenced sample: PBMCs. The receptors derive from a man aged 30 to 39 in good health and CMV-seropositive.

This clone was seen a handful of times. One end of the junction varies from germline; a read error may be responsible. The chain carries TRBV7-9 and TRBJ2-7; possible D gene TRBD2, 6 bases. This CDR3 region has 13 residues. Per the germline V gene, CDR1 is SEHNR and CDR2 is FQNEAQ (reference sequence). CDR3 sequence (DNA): TGTTCCAGCAGCCCGGCGGCAGGGAGGGAGCAGTACTTC. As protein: CSSSPAAGREQYF.

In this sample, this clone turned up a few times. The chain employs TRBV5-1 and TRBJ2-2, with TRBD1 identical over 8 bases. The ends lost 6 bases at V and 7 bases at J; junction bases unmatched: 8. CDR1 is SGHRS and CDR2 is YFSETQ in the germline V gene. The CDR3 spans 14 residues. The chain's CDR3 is CASNWGQAVGELFF. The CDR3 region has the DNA TGCGCCAGCAATTGGGGACAGGCCGTCGGGGAGCTGTTTTTT. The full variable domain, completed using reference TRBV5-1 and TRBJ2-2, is KAGVTQTPRYLIKTRGQQVTLSCSPISGHRSVSWYQQTPGQGLQFLFEYFSETQRNKGNFPGRFSGRQFSNSRSEMNVSTLELGDSALYLCASNWGQAVGELFFGEGSRLTVL.

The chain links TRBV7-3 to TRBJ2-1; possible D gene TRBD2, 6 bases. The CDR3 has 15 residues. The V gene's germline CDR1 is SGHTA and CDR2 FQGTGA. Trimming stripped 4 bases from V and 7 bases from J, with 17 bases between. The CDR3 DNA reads TGTGCCAGCAGCTCCATGACGGGAGTTGGGAATGAGCAGTTCTTC. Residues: CASSSMTGVGNEQFF. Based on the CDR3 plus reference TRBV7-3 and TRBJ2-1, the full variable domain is GAGVSQTPSNKVTEKGKYVELRCDPISGHTALYWYRQSLGQGPEFLIYFQGTGAADDSGLPNDRFFAVRPEGSVSTLKIQRTERGDSAVYLCASSSMTGVGNEQFFGPGTRLTVL.

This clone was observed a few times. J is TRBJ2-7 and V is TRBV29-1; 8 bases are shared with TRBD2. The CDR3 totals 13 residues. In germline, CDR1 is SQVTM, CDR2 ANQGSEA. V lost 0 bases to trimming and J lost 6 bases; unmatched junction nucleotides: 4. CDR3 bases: TGCAGCGTTGAAGACGGGGGGGCGGGCGAGCAGTACTTC. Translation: CSVEDGGAGEQYF.

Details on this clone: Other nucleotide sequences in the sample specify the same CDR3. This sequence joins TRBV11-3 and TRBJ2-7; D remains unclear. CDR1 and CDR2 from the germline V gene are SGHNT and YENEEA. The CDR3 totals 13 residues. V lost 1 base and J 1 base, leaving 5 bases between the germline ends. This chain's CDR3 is CASSLVPSYEQYF. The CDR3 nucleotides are TGTGCCAGCAGCTTAGTTCCGTCCTACGAGCAGTACTTC.

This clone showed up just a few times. The CDR3 protein is CASSPSGYEQYF. The CDR3 DNA follows: TGTGCCAGCAGCCCCTCCGGGTACGAGCAGTACTTC. This chain links TRBV7-2 with TRBJ2-7; D ambiguous. Germline assignment: CDR1 SGHTA and CDR2 FQGNSA. The CDR3 totals 12 residues. Between the trimmed V and J ends, which lost 5 bases and 4 bases, there was a span of 9 bases.

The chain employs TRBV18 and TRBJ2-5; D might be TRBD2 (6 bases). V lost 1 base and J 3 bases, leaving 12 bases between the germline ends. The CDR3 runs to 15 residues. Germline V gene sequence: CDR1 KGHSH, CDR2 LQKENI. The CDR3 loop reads CASSPQPGVEETQYF. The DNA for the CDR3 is TGTGCCAGCTCACCACAACCGGGGGTAGAAGAGACCCAGTACTTC.

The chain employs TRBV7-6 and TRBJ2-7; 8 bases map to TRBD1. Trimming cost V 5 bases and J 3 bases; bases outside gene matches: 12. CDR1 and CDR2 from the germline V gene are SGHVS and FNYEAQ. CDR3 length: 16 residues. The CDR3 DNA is TGTGCCAGCAGCCCTAGCCCTACGGACAGGGTCTACGAGCAGTACTTC. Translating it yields CASSPSPTDRVYEQYF.

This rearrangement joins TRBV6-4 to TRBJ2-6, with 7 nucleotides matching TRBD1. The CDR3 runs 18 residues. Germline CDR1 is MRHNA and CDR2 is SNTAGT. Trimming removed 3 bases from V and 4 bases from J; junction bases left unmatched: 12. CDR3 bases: TGTGCCAGCAGTGAGCAAGCCCCGACAGGGACCGGGGCCAACGTCCTGACTTTC. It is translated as CASSEQAPTGTGANVLTF.

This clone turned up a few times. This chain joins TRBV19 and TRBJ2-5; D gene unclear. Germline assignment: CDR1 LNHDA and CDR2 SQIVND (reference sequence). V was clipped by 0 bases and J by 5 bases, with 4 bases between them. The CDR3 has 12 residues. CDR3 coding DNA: TGTGCCAGTAGTATAGATCAGGAGACCCAGTACTTC. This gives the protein CASSIDQETQYF. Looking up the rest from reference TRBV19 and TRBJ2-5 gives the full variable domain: DGGITQSPKYLFRKEGQNVTLSCEQNLNHDAMYWYRQDPGQGLRLIYYSQIVNDFQKGDIAEGYSVSREKKESFPLTVTSAQKNPTAFYLCASSIDQETQYFGPGTRLLVL.

The CDR3 bases are TGTGCCAGTAGTATAGTGACGGGGGAGACCCAGTACTTC. Its translation is CASSIVTGETQYF. The chain joins TRBV19 to TRBJ2-5, with TRBD2 as a possible D gene (5 bases). The germline gives CDR1 LNHDA, CDR2 SQIVND (reference sequence). Between the trimmed V and J ends, which lost 1 base and 5 bases, there was a span of 8 bases. The CDR3 extends over 13 amino acids. Full variable domain (missing parts from reference TRBV19 and TRBJ2-5): DGGITQSPKYLFRKEGQNVTLSCEQNLNHDAMYWYRQDPGQGLRLIYYSQIVNDFQKGDIAEGYSVSREKKESFPLTVTSAQKNPTAFYLCASSIVTGETQYFGPGTRLLVL.

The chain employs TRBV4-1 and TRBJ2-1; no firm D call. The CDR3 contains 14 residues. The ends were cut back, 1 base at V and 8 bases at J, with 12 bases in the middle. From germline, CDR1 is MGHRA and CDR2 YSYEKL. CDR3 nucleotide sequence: TGCGCCAGCAGCCAAGGGAGTAGCTTTGATGAGCAGTTCTTC. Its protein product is CASSQGSSFDEQFF.

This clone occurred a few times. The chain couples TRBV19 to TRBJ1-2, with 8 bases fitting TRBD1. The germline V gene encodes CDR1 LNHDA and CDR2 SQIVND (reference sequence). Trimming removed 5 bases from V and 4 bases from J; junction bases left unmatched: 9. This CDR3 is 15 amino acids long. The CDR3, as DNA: TGTGCCAGTAGTGTTGGAGGACAGGGCACCTATGGCTACACCTTC. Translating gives CASSVGGQGTYGYTF.

CDR3 sequence: CASSSRGSTDTQYF. The CDR3 DNA follows: TGTGCCAGCAGTTCACGGGGGAGCACAGATACGCAGTATTTT. The chain has TRBV6-6 and TRBJ2-3, with D perhaps TRBD2 (6 bases). V lost 4 bases to trimming and J lost 0 bases, with 8 bases between them. Germline V lookup: CDR1 MNHNY, CDR2 SVGAGI (reference sequence). The CDR3 loop spans 14 amino acids.

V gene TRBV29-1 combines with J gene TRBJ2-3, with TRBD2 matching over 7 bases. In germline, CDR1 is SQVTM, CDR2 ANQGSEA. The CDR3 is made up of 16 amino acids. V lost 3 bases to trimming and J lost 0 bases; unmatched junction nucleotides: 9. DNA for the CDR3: TGCAGCGTTGATATCCTAGCGGTCGCTAGCACAGATACGCAGTATTTT. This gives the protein CSVDILAVASTDTQYF.

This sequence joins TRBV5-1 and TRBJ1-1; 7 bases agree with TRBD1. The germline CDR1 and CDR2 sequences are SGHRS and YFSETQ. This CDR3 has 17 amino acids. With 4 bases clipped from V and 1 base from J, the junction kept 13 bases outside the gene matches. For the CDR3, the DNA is TGCGCCAGCAGCCCTGTGACAGGGTCTGTGGGGAACACTGAAGCTTTCTTT. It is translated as CASSPVTGSVGNTEAFF.

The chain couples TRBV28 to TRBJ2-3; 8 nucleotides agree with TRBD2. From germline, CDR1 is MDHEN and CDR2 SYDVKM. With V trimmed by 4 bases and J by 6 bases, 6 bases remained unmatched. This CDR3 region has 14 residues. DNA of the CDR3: TGTGCCAGCAGTTACGCAGCGGGAGCGGATACGCAGTATTTT. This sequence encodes CASSYAAGADTQYF. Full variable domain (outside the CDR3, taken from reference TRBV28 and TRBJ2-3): DVKVTQSSRYLVKRTGEKVFLECVQDMDHENMFWYRQDPGLGLRLIYFSYDVKMKEKGDIPEGYSVSREKKERFSLILESASTNQTSMYLCASSYAAGADTQYFGPGTRLTVL.

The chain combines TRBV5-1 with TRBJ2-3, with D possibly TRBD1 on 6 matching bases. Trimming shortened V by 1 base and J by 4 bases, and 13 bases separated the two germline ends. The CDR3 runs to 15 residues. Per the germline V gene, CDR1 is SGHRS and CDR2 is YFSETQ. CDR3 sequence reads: CASSLRDTGSDTQYF. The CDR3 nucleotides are TGCGCCAGCAGCTTGCGGGACACCGGCTCAGATACGCAGTATTTT.